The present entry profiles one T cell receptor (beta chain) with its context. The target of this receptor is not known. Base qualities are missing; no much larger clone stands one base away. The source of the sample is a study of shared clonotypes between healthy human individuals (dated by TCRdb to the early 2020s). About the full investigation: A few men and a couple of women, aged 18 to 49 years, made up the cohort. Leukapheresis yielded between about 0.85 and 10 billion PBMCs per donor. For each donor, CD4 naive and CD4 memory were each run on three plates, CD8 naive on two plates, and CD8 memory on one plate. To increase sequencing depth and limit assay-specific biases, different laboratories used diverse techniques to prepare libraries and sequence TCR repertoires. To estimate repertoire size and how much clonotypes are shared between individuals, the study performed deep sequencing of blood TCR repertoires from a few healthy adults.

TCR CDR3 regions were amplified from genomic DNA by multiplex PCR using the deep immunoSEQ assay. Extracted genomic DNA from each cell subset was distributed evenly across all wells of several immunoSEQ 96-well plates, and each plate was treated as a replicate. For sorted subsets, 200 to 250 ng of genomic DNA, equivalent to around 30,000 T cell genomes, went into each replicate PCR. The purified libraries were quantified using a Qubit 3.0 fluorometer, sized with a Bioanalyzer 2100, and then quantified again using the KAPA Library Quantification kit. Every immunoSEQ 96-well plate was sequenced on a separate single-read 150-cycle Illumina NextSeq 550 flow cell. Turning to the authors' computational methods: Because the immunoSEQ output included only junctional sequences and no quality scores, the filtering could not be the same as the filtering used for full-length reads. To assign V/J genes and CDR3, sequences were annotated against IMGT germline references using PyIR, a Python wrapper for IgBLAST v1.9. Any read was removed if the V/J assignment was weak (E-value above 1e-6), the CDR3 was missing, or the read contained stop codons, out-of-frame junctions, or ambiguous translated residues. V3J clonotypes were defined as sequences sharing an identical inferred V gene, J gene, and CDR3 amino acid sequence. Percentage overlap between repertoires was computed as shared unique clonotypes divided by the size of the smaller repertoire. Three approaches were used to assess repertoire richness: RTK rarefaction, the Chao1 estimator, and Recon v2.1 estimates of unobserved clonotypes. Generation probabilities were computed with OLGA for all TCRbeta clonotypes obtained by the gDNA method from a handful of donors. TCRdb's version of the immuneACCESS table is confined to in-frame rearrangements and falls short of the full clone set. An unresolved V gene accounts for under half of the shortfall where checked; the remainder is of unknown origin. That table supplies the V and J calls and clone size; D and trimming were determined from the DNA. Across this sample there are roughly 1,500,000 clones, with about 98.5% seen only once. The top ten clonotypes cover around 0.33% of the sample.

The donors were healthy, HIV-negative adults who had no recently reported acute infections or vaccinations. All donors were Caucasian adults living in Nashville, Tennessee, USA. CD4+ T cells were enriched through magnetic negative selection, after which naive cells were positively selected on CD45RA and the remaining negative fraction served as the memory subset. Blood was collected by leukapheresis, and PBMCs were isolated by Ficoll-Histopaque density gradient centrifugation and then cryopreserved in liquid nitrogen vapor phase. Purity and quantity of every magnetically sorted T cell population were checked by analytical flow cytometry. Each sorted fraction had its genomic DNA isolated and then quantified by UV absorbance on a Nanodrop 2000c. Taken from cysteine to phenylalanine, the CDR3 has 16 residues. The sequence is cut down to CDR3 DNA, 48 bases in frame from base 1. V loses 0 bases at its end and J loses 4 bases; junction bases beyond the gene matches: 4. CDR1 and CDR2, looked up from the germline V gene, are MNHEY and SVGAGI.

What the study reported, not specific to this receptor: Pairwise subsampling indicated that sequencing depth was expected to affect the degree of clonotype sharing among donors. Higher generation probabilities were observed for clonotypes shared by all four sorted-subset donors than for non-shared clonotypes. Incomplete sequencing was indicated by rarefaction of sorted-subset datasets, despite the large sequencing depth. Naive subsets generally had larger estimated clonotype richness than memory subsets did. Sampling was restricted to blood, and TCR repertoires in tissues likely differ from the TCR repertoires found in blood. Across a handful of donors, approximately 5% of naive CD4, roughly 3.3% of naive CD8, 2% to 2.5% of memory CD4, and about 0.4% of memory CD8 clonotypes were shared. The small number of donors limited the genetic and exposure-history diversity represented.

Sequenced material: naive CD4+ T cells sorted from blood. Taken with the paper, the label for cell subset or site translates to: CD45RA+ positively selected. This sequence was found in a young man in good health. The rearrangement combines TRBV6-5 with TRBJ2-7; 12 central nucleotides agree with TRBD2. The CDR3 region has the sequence CASSYSTGLAGYEQYF. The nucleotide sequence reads TGTGCCAGCAGTTACTCTACTGGACTAGCGGGATACGAGCAGTACTTC.